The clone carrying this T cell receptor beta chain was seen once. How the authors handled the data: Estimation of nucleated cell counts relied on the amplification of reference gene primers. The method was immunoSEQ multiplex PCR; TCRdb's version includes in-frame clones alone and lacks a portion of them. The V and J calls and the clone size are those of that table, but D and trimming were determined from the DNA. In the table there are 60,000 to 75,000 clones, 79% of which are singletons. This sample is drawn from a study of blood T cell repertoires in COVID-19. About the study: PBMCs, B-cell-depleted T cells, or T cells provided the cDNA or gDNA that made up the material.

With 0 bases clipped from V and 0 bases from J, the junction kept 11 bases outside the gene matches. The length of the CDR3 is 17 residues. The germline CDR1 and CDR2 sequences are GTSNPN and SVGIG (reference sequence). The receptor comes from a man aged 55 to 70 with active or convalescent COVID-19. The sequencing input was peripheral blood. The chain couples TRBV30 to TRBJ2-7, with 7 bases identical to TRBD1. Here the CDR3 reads CAWSVKQGSVGSYEQYF. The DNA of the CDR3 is TGTGCCTGGAGTGTTAAACAGGGGAGTGTGGGCTCCTACGAGCAGTACTTC.